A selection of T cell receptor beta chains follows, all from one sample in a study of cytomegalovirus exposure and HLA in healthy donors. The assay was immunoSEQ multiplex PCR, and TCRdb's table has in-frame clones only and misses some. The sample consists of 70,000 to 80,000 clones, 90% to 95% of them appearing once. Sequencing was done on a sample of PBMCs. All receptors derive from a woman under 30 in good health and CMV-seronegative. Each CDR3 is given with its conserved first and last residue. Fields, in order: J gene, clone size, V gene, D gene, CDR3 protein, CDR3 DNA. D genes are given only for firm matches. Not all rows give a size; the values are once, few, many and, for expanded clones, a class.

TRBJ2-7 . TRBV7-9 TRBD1 CASSLSGTGKQYF TGTGCCAGCAGCTTGTCCGGGACAGGCAAACAGTACTTC
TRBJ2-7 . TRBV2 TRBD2 CASSLMTSGSSNEQYF TGTGCCAGCAGTTTAATGACTAGCGGGAGTTCCAACGAGCAGTACTTC
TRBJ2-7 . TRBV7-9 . CASSRLVITDEQYF TGTGCCAGCAGCAGACTAGTCATCACGGACGAGCAGTACTTC
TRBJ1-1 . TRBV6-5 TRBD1 CASSYSMGQGPLF TGTGCCAGCAGTTACTCTATGGGACAGGGACCACTTTTC
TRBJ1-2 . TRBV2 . CASSEKEGGVYGYTF TGTGCCAGCAGTGAAAAGGAGGGGGGGGTATATGGCTACACCTTC
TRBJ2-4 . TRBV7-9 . CASSLGQWSAKNIQYF TGTGCCAGCAGCTTAGGGCAATGGTCAGCCAAAAACATTCAGTACTTC
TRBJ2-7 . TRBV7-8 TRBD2 CASSSQAGGVYEQYF TGTGCCAGCAGCTCCCAAGCGGGAGGAGTTTACGAGCAGTACTTC
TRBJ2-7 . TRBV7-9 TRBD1 CASSLTGQGGLEEQYF TGTGCCAGCAGCTTAACCGGACAGGGAGGCCTGGAGGAGCAGTACTTC
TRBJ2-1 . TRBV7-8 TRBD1 CASSQTGRSYNEQFF TGTGCCAGCAGCCAGACAGGGCGCTCCTACAATGAGCAGTTCTTC
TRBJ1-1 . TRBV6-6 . CASSLIIPEAFF TGTGCCAGCAGCCTAATAATCCCTGAAGCTTTCTTT
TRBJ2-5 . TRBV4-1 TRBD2 CASSQIQPGLGQETQYF TGCGCCAGCAGCCAAATCCAACCGGGACTAGGGCAAGAGACCCAGTACTTC
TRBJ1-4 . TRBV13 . CASSLKRGSVTTNEKLFF TGTGCCAGCAGCTTAAAGAGGGGGTCCGTCACAACTAATGAAAAACTGTTTTTT
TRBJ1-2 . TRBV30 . CAWMRGDGLGYGYTF TGTGCCTGGATGCGAGGTGACGGCCTTGGCTATGGCTACACCTTC
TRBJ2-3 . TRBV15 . CATSRSRGDTQYF TGTGCCACCAGCAGATCCCGGGGGGATACGCAGTATTTT
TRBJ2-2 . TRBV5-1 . CASSQQYEAGGELFF TGCGCCAGCAGCCAGCAGTATGAGGCGGGCGGGGAGCTGTTTTTT
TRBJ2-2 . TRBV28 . CASSFVYTGELFF TGTGCCAGCAGTTTCGTTTACACCGGGGAGCTGTTTTTT
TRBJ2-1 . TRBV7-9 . CASSPRDLNSYNEQFF TGTGCCAGCAGCCCCCGGGACTTGAACTCCTACAATGAGCAGTTCTTC
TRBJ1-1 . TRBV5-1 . CASSLGGGEMNTEAFF TGCGCCAGCAGCTTGGGCGGAGGGGAGATGAACACTGAAGCTTTCTTT
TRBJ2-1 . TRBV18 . CASSPLESNEQFF TGTGCCAGCTCACCTCTCGAGTCGAATGAGCAGTTCTTC
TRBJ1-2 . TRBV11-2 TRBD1 CASSLSARDRGNYGYTF TGTGCCAGCAGCTTATCTGCTCGGGACAGGGGTAACTATGGCTACACCTTC
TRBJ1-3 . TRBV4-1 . CASSQDPPGSSSGNTIYF TGCGCCAGCAGCCAAGATCCCCCAGGCAGCAGCTCTGGAAACACCATATATTTT
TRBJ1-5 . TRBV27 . CASSLRPGAPNQPQHF TGTGCCAGCAGTTTGCGCCCTGGGGCACCAAATCAGCCCCAGCATTTT
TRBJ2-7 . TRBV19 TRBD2 CASSPGGEGTYEQYF TGTGCCAGTAGCCCCGGTGGGGAGGGGACCTACGAGCAGTACTTC
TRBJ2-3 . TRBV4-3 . CASSQDRRGADTQYF TGCGCCAGCAGCCAAGATCGGCGGGGTGCAGATACGCAGTATTTT
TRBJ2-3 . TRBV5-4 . CASSSTGLAYTQYF TGTGCCAGCAGCTCGACAGGACTTGCATATACGCAGTATTTT
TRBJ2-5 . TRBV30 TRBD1 CAWSPDRGRVETQYF TGTGCCTGGAGTCCCGACAGGGGGCGCGTAGAGACCCAGTACTTC
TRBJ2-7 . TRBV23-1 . CASSQTGTPNGYEQYF TGCGCCAGCAGTCAGACCGGGACACCCAACGGCTACGAGCAGTACTTC
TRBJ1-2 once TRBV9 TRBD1 CASSATGLANYGYTF TGTGCCAGCAGCGCGACAGGGCTAGCTAACTATGGCTACACCTTC
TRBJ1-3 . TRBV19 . CASGPGHSTGNTIYF TGTGCCAGTGGACCGGGACATTCAACTGGAAACACCATATATTTT
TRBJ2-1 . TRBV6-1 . CASSPLEYNEQFF TGTGCCAGCTCTCCACTAGAATACAATGAGCAGTTCTTC
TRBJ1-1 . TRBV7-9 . CASSFGRDTEAFF TGTGCCAGCAGCTTTGGGAGAGACACTGAAGCTTTCTTT
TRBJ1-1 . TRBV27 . CASSSFDMNTEAFF TGTGCCAGCAGTTCCTTCGACATGAACACTGAAGCTTTCTTT
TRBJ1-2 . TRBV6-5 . CASSYSRTSPDTF TGTGCCAGCAGTTACTCAAGGACATCCCCGGACACCTTC
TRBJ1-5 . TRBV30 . CAWSGGQGYQPQHF TGTGCCTGGAGTGGGGGTCAGGGCTATCAGCCCCAGCATTTT
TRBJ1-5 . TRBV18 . CASSPGGRDQPQHF TGTGCCAGCTCACCGGGAGGGCGAGATCAGCCCCAGCATTTT
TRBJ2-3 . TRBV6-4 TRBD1 CASSQTGTGTDTQYF TGTGCCAGCAGTCAGACAGGGACAGGCACAGATACGCAGTATTTT
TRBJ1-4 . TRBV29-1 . CGARRELDEKLFF TGCGGAGCGCGGAGGGAATTGGATGAAAAACTGTTTTTT
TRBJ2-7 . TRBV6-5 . CASSYSTGMYEQYF TGTGCCAGCAGTTACTCTACAGGGATGTACGAGCAGTACTTC
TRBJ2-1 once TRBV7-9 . CASSSNSGLSDEQFF TGTGCCAGCAGCTCAAACTCCGGACTATCCGATGAGCAGTTCTTC
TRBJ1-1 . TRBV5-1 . CASSHKDSLEAFF TGCGCCAGCAGCCATAAGGACAGCCTTGAAGCTTTCTTT
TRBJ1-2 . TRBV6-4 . CASSPSWANYGYTF TGTGCCAGCAGTCCTTCCTGGGCCAACTATGGCTACACCTTC
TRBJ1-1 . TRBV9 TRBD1 CASRSGGTGDTEAFF TGTGCCAGCAGGTCCGGCGGAACAGGGGACACTGAAGCTTTCTTT
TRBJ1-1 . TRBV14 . CASSQRLPQGNTEAFF TGTGCCAGCAGCCAGCGCCTCCCCCAGGGGAACACTGAAGCTTTCTTT
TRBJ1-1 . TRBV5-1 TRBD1 CASSLLGQGWNTEAFF TGCGCCAGCAGCTTGCTAGGACAGGGATGGAACACTGAAGCTTTCTTT
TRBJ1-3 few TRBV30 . CAWSAIGDSGNTIYF TGTGCCTGGAGCGCAATCGGTGACTCTGGAAACACCATATATTTT
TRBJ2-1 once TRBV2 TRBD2 CASILPGGPYNEQFF TGTGCCAGCATCCTACCGGGAGGGCCCTACAATGAGCAGTTCTTC
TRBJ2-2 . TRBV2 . CASRRSTGELFF TGTGCCAGCAGGCGGAGCACCGGGGAGCTGTTTTTT
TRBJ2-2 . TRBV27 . CASKLNYNTGELFF TGTGCCAGCAAGCTGAACTATAACACCGGGGAGCTGTTTTTT
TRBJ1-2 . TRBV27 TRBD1 CASSSWTGGSGYTF TGTGCCAGCAGTTCCTGGACAGGGGGCTCTGGCTACACCTTC
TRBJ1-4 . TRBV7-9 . CASSLDRAEKLFF TGTGCCAGCAGCTTAGACAGGGCCGAAAAACTGTTTTTT
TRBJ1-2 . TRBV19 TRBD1 CASNIAGQTNYGYTF TGTGCCAGTAATATCGCGGGACAGACTAACTATGGCTACACCTTC
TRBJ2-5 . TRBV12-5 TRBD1 CASGLSLTGAILGETQYF TGTGCTAGTGGTCTTTCCCTGACAGGGGCGATTTTGGGAGAGACCCAGTACTTC
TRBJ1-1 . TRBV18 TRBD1 CASSRARTGQNTEAFF TGTGCCAGCTCACGGGCTCGGACAGGGCAGAACACTGAAGCTTTCTTT
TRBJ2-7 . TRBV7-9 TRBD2 CASSGTSGGAYEQYF TGTGCCAGCAGCGGTACTAGCGGGGGAGCCTACGAGCAGTACTTC
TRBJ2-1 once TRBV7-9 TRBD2 CASSSLAGDTEQFF TGTGCCAGCAGCTCCCTAGCGGGGGATACTGAGCAGTTCTTC
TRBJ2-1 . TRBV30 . CAWAEGFMTYNEQFF TGTGCCTGGGCCGAGGGTTTTATGACCTACAATGAGCAGTTCTTC
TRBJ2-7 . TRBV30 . CAWRPATNSYEQYF TGTGCCTGGAGGCCTGCGACTAACTCCTACGAGCAGTACTTC
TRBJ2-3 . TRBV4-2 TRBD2 CASSQDGPSGATDTQYF TGTGCCAGCAGCCAAGATGGTCCTAGCGGGGCCACAGATACGCAGTATTTT